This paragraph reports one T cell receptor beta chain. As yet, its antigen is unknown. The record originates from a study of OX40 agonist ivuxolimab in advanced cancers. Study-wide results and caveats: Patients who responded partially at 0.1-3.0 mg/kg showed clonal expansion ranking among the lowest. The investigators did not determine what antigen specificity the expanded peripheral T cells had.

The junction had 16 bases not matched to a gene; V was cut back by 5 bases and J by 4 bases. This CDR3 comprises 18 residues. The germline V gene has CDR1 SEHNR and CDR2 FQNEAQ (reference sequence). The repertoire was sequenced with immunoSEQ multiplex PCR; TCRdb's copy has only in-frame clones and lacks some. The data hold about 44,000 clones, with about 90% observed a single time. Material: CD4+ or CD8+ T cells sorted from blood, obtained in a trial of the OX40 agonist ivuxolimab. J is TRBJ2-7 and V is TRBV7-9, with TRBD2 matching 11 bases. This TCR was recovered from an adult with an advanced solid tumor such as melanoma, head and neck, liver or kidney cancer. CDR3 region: CASSQDGLAGGGLYEQYF. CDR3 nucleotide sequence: TGTGCCAGCAGCCAAGACGGGCTAGCGGGAGGTGGTTTGTACGAGCAGTACTTC. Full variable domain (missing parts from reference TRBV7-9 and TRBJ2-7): DTGVSQNPRHKITKRGQNVTFRCDPISEHNRLYWYRQTLGQGPEFLTYFQNEAQLEKSRLLSDRFSAERPKGSFSTLEIQRTEQGDSAMYLCASSQDGLAGGGLYEQYFGPGTRLTVT.